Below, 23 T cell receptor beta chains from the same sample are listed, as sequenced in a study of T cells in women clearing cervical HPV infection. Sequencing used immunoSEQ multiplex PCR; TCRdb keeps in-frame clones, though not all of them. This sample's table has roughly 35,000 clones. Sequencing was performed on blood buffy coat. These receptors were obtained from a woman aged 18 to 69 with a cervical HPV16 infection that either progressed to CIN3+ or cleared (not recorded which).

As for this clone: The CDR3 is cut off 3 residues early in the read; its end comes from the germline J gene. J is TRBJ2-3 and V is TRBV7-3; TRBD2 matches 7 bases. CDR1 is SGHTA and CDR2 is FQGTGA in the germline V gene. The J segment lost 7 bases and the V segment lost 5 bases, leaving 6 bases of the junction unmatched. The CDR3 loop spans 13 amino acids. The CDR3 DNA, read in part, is TGTGCCAGCAGCCACTCGAGCGGGAATACG. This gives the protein CASSHSSGNT. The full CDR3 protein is CASSHSSGNTQYF.

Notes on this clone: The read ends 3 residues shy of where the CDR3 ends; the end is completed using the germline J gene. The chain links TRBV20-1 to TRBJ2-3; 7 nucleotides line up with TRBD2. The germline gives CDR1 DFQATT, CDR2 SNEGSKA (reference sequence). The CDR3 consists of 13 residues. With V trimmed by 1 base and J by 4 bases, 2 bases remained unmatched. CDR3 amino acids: CSARAGGPDTQYF. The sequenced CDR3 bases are TGCAGTGCTAGAGCGGGGGGACCAGATACG.

CDR3 DNA (partial): TGTGCCAGCAGCAATGGAGCGGGGGGGGCTGAGACG. It specifies CASSNGAGGAET. The entire CDR3 protein reads CASSNGAGGAETQYF. The chain has TRBV7-2 and TRBJ2-3; 10 bases are a match to TRBD2. The read terminates 3 residues ahead of where the CDR3 ends, so the germline J gene completes it. The germline CDR1 and CDR2 sequences are SGHTA and FQGNSA. CDR3 length equals 15 residues.

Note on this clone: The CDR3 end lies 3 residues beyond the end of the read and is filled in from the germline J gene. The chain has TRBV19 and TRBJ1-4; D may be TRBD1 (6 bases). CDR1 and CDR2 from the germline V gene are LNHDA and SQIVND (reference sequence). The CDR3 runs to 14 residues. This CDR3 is CASSIPRGNSPLFF. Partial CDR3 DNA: TGTGCCAGTAGTATACCCAGGGGTAATTCACCA.

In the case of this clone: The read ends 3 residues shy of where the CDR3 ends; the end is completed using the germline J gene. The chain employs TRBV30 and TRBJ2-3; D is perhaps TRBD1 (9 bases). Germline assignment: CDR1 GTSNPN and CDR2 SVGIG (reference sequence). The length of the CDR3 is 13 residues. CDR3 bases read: TGTGCCTGGGGGACAGGGACTAGTCAGCCG. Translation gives CAWGTGTSQP. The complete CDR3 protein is CAWGTGTSQPQYF.

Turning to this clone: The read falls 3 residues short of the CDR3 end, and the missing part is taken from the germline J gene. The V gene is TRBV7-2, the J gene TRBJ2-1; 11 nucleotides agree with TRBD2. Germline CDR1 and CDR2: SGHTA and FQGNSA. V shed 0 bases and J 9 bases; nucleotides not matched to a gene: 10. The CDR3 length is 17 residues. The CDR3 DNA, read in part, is TGTGCCAGCAGCTTAGCGGCGGCTAGCGGGGGGAAGAGTGAG. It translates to CASSLAAASGGKSE. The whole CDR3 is CASSLAAASGGKSEQFF.

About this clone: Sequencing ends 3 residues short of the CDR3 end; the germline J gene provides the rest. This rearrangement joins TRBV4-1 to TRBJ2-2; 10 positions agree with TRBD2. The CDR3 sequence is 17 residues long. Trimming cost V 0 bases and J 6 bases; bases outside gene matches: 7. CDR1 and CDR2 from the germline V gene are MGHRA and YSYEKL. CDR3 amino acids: CASSQEGQRGGPGELFF. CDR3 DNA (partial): TGCGCCAGCAGCCAAGAAGGTCAGCGGGGGGGCCCCGGGGAG.

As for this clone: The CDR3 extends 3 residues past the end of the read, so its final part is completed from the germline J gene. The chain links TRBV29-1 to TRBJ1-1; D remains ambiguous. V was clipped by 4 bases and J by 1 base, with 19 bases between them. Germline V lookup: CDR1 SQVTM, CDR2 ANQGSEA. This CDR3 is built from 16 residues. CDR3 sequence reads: CSVVPRLITENTEAFF. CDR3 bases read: TGCAGCGTTGTGCCCCGTTTGATTACAGAGAACACTGAA.

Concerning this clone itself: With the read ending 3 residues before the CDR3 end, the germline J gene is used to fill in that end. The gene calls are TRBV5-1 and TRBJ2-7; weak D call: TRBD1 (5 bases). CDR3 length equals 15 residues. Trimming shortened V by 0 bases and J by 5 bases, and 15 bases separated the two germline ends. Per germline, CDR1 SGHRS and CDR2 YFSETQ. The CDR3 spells CASSLVYPGNDEQYF. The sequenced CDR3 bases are TGCGCCAGCAGCTTGGTTTACCCAGGGAACGACGAG. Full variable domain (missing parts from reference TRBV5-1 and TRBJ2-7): KAGVTQTPRYLIKTRGQQVTLSCSPISGHRSVSWYQQTPGQGLQFLFEYFSETQRNKGNFPGRFSGRQFSNSRSEMNVSTLELGDSALYLCASSLVYPGNDEQYFGPGTRLTVT.

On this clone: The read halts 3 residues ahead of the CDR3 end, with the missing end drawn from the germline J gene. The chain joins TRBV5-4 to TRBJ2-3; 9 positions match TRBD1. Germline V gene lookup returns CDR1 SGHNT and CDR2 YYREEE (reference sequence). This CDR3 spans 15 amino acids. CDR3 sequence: CASSLGTGARETQYF. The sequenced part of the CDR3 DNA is TGTGCCAGCAGCTTGGGGACAGGGGCTAGGGAGACG.

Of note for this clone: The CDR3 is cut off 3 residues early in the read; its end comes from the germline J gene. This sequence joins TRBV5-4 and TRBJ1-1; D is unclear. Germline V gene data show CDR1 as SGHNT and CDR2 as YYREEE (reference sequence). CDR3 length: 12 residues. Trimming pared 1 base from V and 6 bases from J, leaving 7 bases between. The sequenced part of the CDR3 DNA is TGTGCCAGCAGCTTGCCAGAGGCTGAA. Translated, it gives CASSLPEAE. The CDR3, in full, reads CASSLPEAEAFF.

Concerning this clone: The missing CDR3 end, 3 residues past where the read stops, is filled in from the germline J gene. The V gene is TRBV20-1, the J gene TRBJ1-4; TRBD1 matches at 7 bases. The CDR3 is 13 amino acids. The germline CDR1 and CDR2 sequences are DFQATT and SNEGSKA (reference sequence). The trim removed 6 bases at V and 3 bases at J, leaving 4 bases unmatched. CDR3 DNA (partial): TGCAGTGCAACGGGACAGCCTAATGAAAAA. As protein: CSATGQPNEK. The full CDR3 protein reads CSATGQPNEKLFF.

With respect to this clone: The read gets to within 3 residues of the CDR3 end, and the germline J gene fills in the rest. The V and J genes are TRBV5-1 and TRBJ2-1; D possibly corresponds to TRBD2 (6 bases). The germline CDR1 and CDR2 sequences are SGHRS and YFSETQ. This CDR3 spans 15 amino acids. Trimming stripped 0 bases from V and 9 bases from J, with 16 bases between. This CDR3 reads CASSLDIGGYGEQFF. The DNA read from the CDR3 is TGCGCCAGCAGCTTGGATATAGGAGGGTACGGTGAG.

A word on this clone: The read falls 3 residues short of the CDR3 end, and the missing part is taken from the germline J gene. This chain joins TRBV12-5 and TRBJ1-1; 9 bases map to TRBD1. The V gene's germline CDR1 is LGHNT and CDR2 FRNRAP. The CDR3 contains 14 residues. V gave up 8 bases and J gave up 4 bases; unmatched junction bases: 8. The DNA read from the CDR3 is TGTGCTAGTAGGAGGACAGGGGTGAGCACTGAA. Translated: CASRRTGVSTE. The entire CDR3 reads CASRRTGVSTEAFF.

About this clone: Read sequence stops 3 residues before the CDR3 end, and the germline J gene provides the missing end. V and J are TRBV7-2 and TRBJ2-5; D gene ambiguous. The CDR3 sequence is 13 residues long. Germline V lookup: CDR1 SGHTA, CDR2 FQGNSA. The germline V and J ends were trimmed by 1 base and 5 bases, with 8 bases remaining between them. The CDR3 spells CASSLGVYETQYF. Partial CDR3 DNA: TGTGCCAGCAGCTTAGGAGTCTACGAGACC.

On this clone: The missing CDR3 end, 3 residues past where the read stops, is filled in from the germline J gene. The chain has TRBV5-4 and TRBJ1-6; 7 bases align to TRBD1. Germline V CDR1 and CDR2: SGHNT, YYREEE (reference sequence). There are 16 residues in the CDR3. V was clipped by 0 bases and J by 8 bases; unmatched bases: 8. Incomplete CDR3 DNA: TGTGCCAGCAGCTTGGGTGGGGCAGGGACAGATTCACCC. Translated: CASSLGGAGTDSP. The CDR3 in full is CASSLGGAGTDSPLHF.

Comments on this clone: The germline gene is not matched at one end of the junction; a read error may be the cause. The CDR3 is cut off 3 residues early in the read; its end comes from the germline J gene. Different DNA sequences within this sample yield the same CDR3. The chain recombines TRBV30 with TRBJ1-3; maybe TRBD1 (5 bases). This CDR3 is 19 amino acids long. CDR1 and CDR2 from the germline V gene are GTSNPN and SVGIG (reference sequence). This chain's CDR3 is CAWSPTRQFPPLSGNTIYF. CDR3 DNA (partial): TGTGCCTGGAGTCCTACGAGACAGTTTCCCCCTCTCTCTGGAAACACT.

CDR3 protein: CASRGAGDYNDYTF. The sequenced CDR3 bases are TGTGCCAGCAGAGGGGCAGGGGACTACAATGAC. The chain joins TRBV5-6 to TRBJ1-2, with D possibly matching TRBD1 (6 bases). The read halts 3 residues ahead of the CDR3 end, with the missing end drawn from the germline J gene. The CDR3 consists of 14 residues. Germline assignment: CDR1 SGHDT and CDR2 YYEEEE.

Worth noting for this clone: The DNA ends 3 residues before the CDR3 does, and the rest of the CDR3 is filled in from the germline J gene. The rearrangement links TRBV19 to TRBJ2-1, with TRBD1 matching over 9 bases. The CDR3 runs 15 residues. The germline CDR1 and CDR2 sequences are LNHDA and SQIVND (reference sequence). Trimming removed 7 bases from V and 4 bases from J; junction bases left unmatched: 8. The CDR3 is CASMGQGVLYNEQFF. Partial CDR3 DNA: TGTGCCAGTATGGGACAGGGTGTGCTTTACAATGAG.

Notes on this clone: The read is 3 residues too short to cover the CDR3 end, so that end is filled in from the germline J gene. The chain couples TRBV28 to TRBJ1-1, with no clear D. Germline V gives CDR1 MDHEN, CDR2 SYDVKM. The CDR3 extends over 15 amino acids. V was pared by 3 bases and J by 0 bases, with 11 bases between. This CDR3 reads CASSFTGKMNTEAFF. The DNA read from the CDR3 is TGTGCCAGCAGTTTCACGGGTAAGATGAACACTGAA.

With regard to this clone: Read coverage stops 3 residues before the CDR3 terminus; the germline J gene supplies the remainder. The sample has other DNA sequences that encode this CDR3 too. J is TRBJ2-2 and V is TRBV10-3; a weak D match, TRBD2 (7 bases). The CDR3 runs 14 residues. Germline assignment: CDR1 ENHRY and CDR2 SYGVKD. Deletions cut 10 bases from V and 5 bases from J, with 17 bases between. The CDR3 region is CATRGTTITGELFF. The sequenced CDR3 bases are TGTGCCACAAGGGGGACTACCATAACCGGGGAG.

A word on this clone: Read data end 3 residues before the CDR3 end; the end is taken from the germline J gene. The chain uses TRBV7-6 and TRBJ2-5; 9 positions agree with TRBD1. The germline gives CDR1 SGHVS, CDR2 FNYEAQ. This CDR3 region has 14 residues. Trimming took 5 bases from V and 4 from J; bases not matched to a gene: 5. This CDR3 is CASSAQQGAETQYF. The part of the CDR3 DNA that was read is TGTGCCAGCAGCGCCCAACAGGGGGCAGAGACC. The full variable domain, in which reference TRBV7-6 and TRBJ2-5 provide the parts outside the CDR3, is GAGVSQSPRYKVTKRGQDVALRCDPISGHVSLYWYRQALGQGPEFLTYFNYEAQQDKSGLPNDRFSAERPEGSISTLTIQRTEQRDSAMYRCASSAQQGAETQYFGPGTRLLVL.

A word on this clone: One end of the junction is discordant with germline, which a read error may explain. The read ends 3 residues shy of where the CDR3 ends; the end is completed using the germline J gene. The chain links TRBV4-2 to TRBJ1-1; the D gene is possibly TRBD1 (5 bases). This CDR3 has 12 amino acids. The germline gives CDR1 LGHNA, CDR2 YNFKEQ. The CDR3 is CASTRGVGQAFF. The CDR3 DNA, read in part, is TGCGCCAGCACGAGAGGGGTTGGACAA.